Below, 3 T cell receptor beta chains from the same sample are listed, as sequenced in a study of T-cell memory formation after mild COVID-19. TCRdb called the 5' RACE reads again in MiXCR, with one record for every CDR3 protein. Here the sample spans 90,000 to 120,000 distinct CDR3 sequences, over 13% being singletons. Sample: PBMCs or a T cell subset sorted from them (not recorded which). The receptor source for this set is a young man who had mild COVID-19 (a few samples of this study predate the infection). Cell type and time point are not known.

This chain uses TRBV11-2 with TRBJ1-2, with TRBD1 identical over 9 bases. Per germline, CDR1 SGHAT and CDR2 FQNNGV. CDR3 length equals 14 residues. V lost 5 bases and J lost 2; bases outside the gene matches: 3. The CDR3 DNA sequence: TGTGCCAGCAGCCTAGGGACAGGGAACTATGGCTACACCTTC. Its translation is CASSLGTGNYGYTF.

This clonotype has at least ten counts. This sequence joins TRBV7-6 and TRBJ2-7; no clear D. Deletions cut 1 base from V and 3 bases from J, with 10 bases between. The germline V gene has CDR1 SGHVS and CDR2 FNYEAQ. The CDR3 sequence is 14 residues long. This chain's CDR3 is CASSLGPTNYEQYV. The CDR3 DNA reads TGTGCCAGCAGCTTAGGGCCCACAAACTACGAGCAGTACGTC.

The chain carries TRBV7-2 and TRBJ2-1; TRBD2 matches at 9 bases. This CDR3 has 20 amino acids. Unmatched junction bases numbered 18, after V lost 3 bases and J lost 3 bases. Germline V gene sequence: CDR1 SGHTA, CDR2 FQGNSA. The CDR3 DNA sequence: TGTGCCAGCAGCTTTCATTTCGGACTTAGCCTGACTAGCGGCTACAATGAGCAGTTCTTC. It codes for CASSFHFGLSLTSGYNEQFF.